This T cell receptor beta chain emerged from a study of identical twins (TCRdb year 2016). For the wider study: To test whether fetal clonotypes persist, the study used deep sequencing on TCR alpha and beta repertoires from monozygotic twins, unrelated adults of various ages, and cord blood. To rule out contamination, replicate twin experiments were performed at different times with different library preparation protocols.

Every donor was a healthy Caucasian. What the study reported, not specific to this receptor: Compared with coincidental sharing between unrelated individuals, out-of-frame TCR alpha sequences shared between twins had an excess of sequences with low generation probability. Because the same donors could not be followed over many years, the conclusions depended on cross-sectional statistical analysis. Abundant cord blood beta clonotypes had fewer insertions, young adult naive repertoires showed a similar but weaker trend, and memory repertoires showed no such trend. Invariant T cells such as MAIT and iNKT could partly confound zero-insertion analyses, although diverse VJ usage argued against such confounding for most clonotypes. A weaker excess of twin sharing was found in beta out-of-frame sequences because the signal-to-noise ratio was lowered by fewer shared sequences. In monozygotic twins, out-of-frame TCR alpha sharing was systematically underestimated by recombination models, although the models agreed with sharing between unrelated individuals.

Concerning this clonotype itself: Its antigen specificity is not known. Base-call qualities are not available, and no considerably larger clone is one nucleotide away.

Receptor libraries were prepared by 5' RACE. Sequencing used an Illumina HiSeq 2000. A universal primer binding site was added through template switching, and the final cDNA carried a unique molecular identifier so that TCR cDNA molecules could be counted accurately. First-strand cDNA for TCR alpha and beta chains was synthesized from specific primers in the conserved constant-segment region. Each cDNA library was double barcoded, with a SMART-Mk sample barcode plus Illumina barcodes, to control for contamination. Two successive PCR steps introduced TruSeq adapter sequences along with Illumina sample barcodes. The Illumina HiSeq platform was used with custom primers to sequence TCR alpha and beta cDNA libraries. Under the source paper's analysis protocol: MiGEC was used to process raw reads and extract unique molecular identifiers, and MiXCR was used to find CDR3 positions. For each individual, recombination models were inferred using an EM algorithm with the repgenHMM and IGoR tools. Shared clonotypes were analyzed with the tcR package in R, and sharing was normalized by the product of cloneset sizes. Out-of-frame nonproductive sequences were analyzed to study raw recombination free of thymic and clonal selection effects. TCRdb's own reprocessing of the public reads used fastp at Q25 and MiXCR and kept productive beta chains. Rows are combined by CDR3 protein, so each entry shows the most common genes and DNA. Clone size and V and J calls follow TCRdb, not the original study. The sample data list 1.5 million to 2 million distinct CDR3 sequences, and under 35% of these were observed just once. Around 0.3% of the sample rests with the top ten.

The germline ends are 18 bases apart after V is trimmed by 3 bases and J by 6 bases. Measured from the cysteine to the phenylalanine, the CDR3 is 15 residues long. The CDR3 DNA has 45 bases and is translated from base 1. Source material: cord blood. This TCR was sampled from a newborn girl in good health. In this chain, TRBV12-3 or TRBV12-4 is recombined with TRBJ2-7; TRBD2 could be the D gene, as 6 bases match. The CDR3 reads CASSFGTREGSEQYF. In nucleotides, the sequence is TGTGCCAGCAGTTTTGGGACTCGAGAGGGGAGCGAGCAGTACTTC.